This T cell receptor beta chain was sequenced during a study of T cell repertoires in cytomegalovirus infection. This clonotype was counted ten times or more. V was clipped by 3 bases and J by 5 bases, with 19 bases between them. The CDR3 contains 16 residues. Germline V lookup: CDR1 SGHTA, CDR2 FQGNSA. TCRdb reanalysed the reads using MiXCR and keeps one entry per CDR3 protein. The sample includes 450,000 to 550,000 distinct CDR3 sequences, about 15% of them seen just once. Input material: CD8+ T cells from PBMCs. This clonotype was obtained from a human donor in good health (CMV status not recorded). Some clones in this sample may be carry-over from other donors' samples. V and J are TRBV7-2 and TRBJ2-5, with D tentatively TRBD1 or TRBD2 (7 bases each). The CDR3 region is CASSFPPGGERETQYF. The CDR3 DNA reads TGTGCCAGCAGCTTTCCCCCAGGGGGGGAGAGGGAGACCCAGTACTTC.